Each of the 17 T cell receptor beta chains below was sequenced from the same sample in a study of molecular identifiers for immune sequencing clone quantification. Each CDR3 protein gets one entry after TCRdb re-called the PCR reads with MiXCR. The sample carries more than 95,000 distinct CDR3 sequences, 20% to 25% recorded once. The sequenced sample was naive CD8+ T cells from blood, with Jurkat cell RNA spiked in. Described subset: FACS-sorted CD8+CD4-CCR7+CD45RA+ naive T cells. These receptors all come from a human donor in good health. Some libraries in this study had Jurkat cell RNA spiked in.

As for this clonotype: A much more abundant neighbour one base away suggests this may be a read error. V gene TRBV7-9 combines with J gene TRBJ1-1, with TRBD1 as a possible D gene (6 bases). Trimming removed 5 bases at V and 6 bases at J, with 16 bases between. Germline lookup yields CDR1 SEHNR and CDR2 FQNEAQ (reference sequence). This CDR3 is built from 14 residues. CDR3 protein: CASSPTRGDAEAFF. The DNA for the CDR3 is TGTGCCAGCAGCCCGACTAGGGGGGACGCTGAAGCTTTCTTT.

The CDR3 region has the DNA TGTGCCTGGAGTGATCACGACTTGTACGAGCAGTACTTC. Residues: CAWSDHDLYEQYF. The rearrangement links TRBV30 to TRBJ2-7; D uncertain. The V end was cut by 1 base, the J end by 4 bases, with 11 bases between. Germline CDR1 GTSNPN, CDR2 SVGIG (reference sequence). The CDR3 is 13 amino acids.

This clonotype turned up a few times. The chain couples TRBV29-1 to TRBJ2-4; D not certain. V lost 7 bases to trimming and J lost 0 bases, with 4 bases between them. This CDR3 is 11 amino acids long. Looked up from germline, CDR1 is SQVTM and CDR2 is ANQGSEA. The CDR3 here is CSGEAKNIQYF. In DNA, the CDR3 is TGCAGCGGGGAAGCCAAAAACATTCAGTACTTC.

This clonotype was found many times. This chain uses TRBV20-1 with TRBJ2-7; 11 bases map to TRBD2. The CDR3 runs 14 residues. CDR1 is DFQATT and CDR2 is SNEGSKA in the germline V gene (reference sequence). V lost 6 bases and J lost 4; bases outside the gene matches: 8. This CDR3 reads CSALGLAGDYEQYF. The CDR3 nucleotides are TGCAGTGCCCTTGGACTAGCGGGCGATTACGAGCAGTACTTC.

To note about this clonotype: A much larger clonotype is one base distant, so this may be a read error. The V call is TRBV12-5, the J call TRBJ1-5; D remains ambiguous. The length of the CDR3 is 13 residues. CDR1 LGHNT and CDR2 FRNRAP come from the germline V gene. The CDR3 loop is CASGFDSNQPRHF. CDR3 in DNA: TGTGCTAGTGGTTTCGATAGCAATCAGCCCCGGCATTTT.

As to this clonotype: A read error may be the cause here, since a much bigger clone is one base away. V gene TRBV5-1 combines with J gene TRBJ2-5, with D hard to call. V lost 0 bases and J 1 base, leaving 7 bases between the germline ends. Germline V CDR1 and CDR2: SGHRS, YFSETQ. There are 14 residues in the CDR3. The CDR3 loop reads CASSLANIQETQYF. The CDR3, as DNA: TGCGCCAGCAGCTTGGCGAACATCCAAGAGACCCAGTACTTC.

This clonotype has ten or more counts. The chain joins TRBV7-8 to TRBJ1-1, with unresolved D. Per the germline V gene, CDR1 is SGHVS and CDR2 is FQNEAQ. CDR3 length equals 15 residues. Trimming shortened V by 1 base and J by 2 bases, and 11 bases separated the two germline ends. The DNA for the CDR3 is TGTGCCAGCAGCTTAGATGAGAGATTAAACACTGAAGCTTTCTTT. It encodes CASSLDERLNTEAFF.

This clonotype occurred a few times. It may be a read error: a sequence one base away is much more abundant. The final CDR3 position lacks the conserved phenylalanine or tryptophan, pointing to a likely read error. The chain is built from TRBV7-9 and TRBJ1-4; maybe TRBD1 (6 bases). Per the germline V gene, CDR1 is SEHNR and CDR2 is FQNEAQ (reference sequence). V was pared by 5 bases and J by 4 bases, with 14 bases between. The CDR3 consists of 15 residues. CDR3 coding DNA: TGTGCCAGCAGCCCTGTGACAGGACTTAATGAAAAACTGTTTCTT. It specifies CASSPVTGLNEKLFL.

This clonotype was seen only a few times. V and J are TRBV29-1 and TRBJ2-5; D unclear. The V end was cut by 6 bases, the J end by 5 bases, with 10 bases between. CDR3 size: 11 residues. The germline CDR1 and CDR2 sequences are SQVTM and ANQGSEA. CDR3 in DNA: TGCAGCGTCCTGAGTGTGGAGACCCAGTACTTC. Translated: CSVLSVETQYF.

In regard to this clonotype: Given a much more abundant clone one base away, this may be a read error. CDR3: CASSYKDSSYFGYTF. Here the CDR3 DNA reads TGTGCCAGCAGTTACAAGGACAGTAGCTACTTTGGCTACACCTTC. The chain couples TRBV6-5 to TRBJ1-2, with a possible D match to TRBD1 (6 bases). V lost 2 bases, J lost 7 bases, and 17 bases lay in between. Germline lookup yields CDR1 MNHEY and CDR2 SVGAGI. CDR3 length equals 15 residues.

This clonotype was counted ten times or more. The chain has TRBV20-1 and TRBJ2-7, with D possibly matching TRBD1 (5 bases). Germline assignment: CDR1 DFQATT and CDR2 SNEGSKA (reference sequence). Trimming stripped 0 bases from V and 2 bases from J, with 14 bases between. The length of the CDR3 is 15 residues. Here the CDR3 reads CSARDVSGRTYEQYF. The CDR3 DNA sequence: TGCAGTGCTAGAGATGTCTCAGGGCGTACCTACGAGCAGTACTTC.

On this clonotype itself: This may arise from a read error, as a much more abundant clone is one base away. The J gene is TRBJ1-1, the V gene TRBV4-3; D possibly corresponds to TRBD1 (6 bases). CDR1 is LGHNA and CDR2 is YSLEER in the germline V gene. The CDR3 is 13 residues long. The CDR3, as DNA: TGCGCCAGCAGCCAAACAGGGTCCACTGAAACTTTCTTT. Amino acid sequence: CASSQTGSTETFF.

This clonotype was picked up a small number of times. This rearrangement joins TRBV23-1 to TRBJ2-1; D is unclear. TRBV23-1 is placed among ORFs of uncertain function. The germline V and J ends were trimmed by 0 bases and 6 bases, with 6 bases remaining between them. The CDR3 is 13 amino acids. The CDR3, as DNA: TGCGCCAGCAGTCAATCGGAAGGCAATGAGCAGTTCTTC. Translated, it gives CASSQSEGNEQFF.

This clonotype was recorded many times. CDR3 sequence reads: CASKKSNIPTSYEQYF. DNA for the CDR3: TGTGCCAGCAAAAAAAGCAATATCCCAACATCCTACGAGCAGTACTTC. The chain links TRBV2 to TRBJ2-7, with D unclear. Germline assignment: CDR1 SNHLY and CDR2 FYNNEI. V shed 7 bases and J shed 1 base, with 20 bases lying between them. The CDR3 extends over 16 amino acids.

Ten or more counts support this clonotype. CDR3 DNA: TGTGCCAGCAGCCTGCTGGCCGGGCAAGAGACCCAGTACTTC. Translation gives CASSLLAGQETQYF. The rearrangement joins TRBV7-2 to TRBJ2-5, with no clear D. V shed 5 bases and J shed 2 bases, with 12 bases lying between them. CDR3 length: 14 residues. The germline gives CDR1 SGHTA, CDR2 FQGNSA.

This clonotype has more than one count but fewer than ten. The chain employs TRBV6-2 or TRBV6-3 and TRBJ2-1; TRBD1 matches 9 bases. Germline V CDR1 and CDR2: MNHEY, SVGEGT. Trimming took 3 bases from V and 3 from J; bases not matched to a gene: 12. The CDR3 spans 18 residues. The CDR3 coding sequence is TGTGCCAGCAGTTATTCACAGGGGGCGAGCTACCTCTACAATGAGCAGTTCTTC. This encodes CASSYSQGASYLYNEQFF.

A few counts support this clonotype. A much larger clone differs from this one at a single base, so this may be a read error. The chain joins TRBV5-1 to TRBJ2-7, with 7 bases matching TRBD1. Germline CDR1 SGHRS, CDR2 YFSETQ. CDR3 size: 14 residues. V shed 3 bases, J shed 6 bases, and the junction held 9 bases outside the gene matches. The CDR3, as DNA: TGCGCCAGCAGCTCGACGGACAGGACTGTCGAGCAGTACTTC. This encodes CASSSTDRTVEQYF.